Following are 3 T cell receptor beta chains from one sample sequenced in a study of blood T cell repertoires in COVID-19. Data came from immunoSEQ multiplex PCR; TCRdb stores just in-frame clones and leaves some out. The data show about 23,000 clones, 75% to 95% seen once. The sequenced material came from peripheral blood. Receptors originate from a human donor in a cohort sampled during active COVID-19.

The rearrangement uses TRBV29-1 and TRBJ1-5; no reliable D call. The CDR3 consists of 13 residues. CDR1 is SQVTM and CDR2 is ANQGSEA in the germline V gene. The V end lost 4 bases, the J end lost 4 bases, and 11 bases lay between the germline ends. In DNA form, the CDR3 reads TGCAGCGTTGGAGAAACTTATAATCAGCCCCAGCATTTT. Protein product: CSVGETYNQPQHF.

The chain links TRBV9 to TRBJ2-7, with D tentatively TRBD2 (6 bases). This CDR3 is 14 amino acids long. Germline-derived CDR1 and CDR2 are SGDLS and YYNGEE. V was shortened by 4 bases and J by 4 bases, with 15 bases between the two germline ends. For the CDR3, the DNA is TGTGCCAGCAGCTCCGCAGGGACTTTTTACGAGCAGTACTTC. Translating it yields CASSSAGTFYEQYF.

The chain has TRBV5-4 and TRBJ2-5; 9 positions agree with TRBD2. The V and J ends lost 4 bases and 4 bases, in that order; junction bases with no gene match: 11. The CDR3 covers 16 residues. CDR1 is SGHNT and CDR2 is YYREEE in the germline V gene (reference sequence). The CDR3 bases are TGTGCCAGCAGCCCGGCGGGAGGGGGCGGAGGAGAGACCCAGTACTTC. Its translation is CASSPAGGGGGETQYF.